The 9 T cell receptor beta chains listed next were all sequenced from one sample in a study of cytomegalovirus exposure and HLA in healthy donors. TCRdb keeps only in-frame clones here, not all; method: immunoSEQ multiplex PCR. The sample consists of 66,000 or so clones, 95% to 98% of them appearing once. Sample: PBMCs. These TCRs come from a young woman in good health and CMV-seropositive.

The rearrangement uses TRBV6-5 and TRBJ2-5; TRBD1 might be the D (6 bases). This CDR3 comprises 14 residues. CDR1 is MNHEY, CDR2 SVGAGI, per germline. Trimming stripped 2 bases from V and 1 base from J, with 8 bases between. The CDR3 region has the DNA TGTGCCAGCAGTTACAACAGGGTCCAAGAGACCCAGTACTTC. This gives the protein CASSYNRVQETQYF.

This sequence joins TRBV14 and TRBJ1-1; TRBD1 might be the D (5 bases). CDR1 SGHDN and CDR2 FVKESK come from the germline V gene. V lost 5 bases to trimming and J lost 5 bases, with 15 bases between them. The CDR3 is 14 residues long. In nucleotides, the CDR3 is TGTGCCAGCAGCACACGGGGGGTTGGGACTGAAGCTTTCTTT. It translates to CASSTRGVGTEAFF.

The rearrangement links TRBV14 to TRBJ2-7; D may be TRBD2 (6 bases). Germline assignment: CDR1 SGHDN and CDR2 FVKESK. The CDR3 is 16 residues long. V was pared by 1 base and J by 2 bases, with 15 bases between. The CDR3 spells CASSQGRGTATYEQYF. Written as DNA, the CDR3 is TGTGCCAGCAGCCAAGGACGAGGGACTGCAACCTACGAGCAGTACTTC. The entire variable domain, with the rest obtained from reference TRBV14 and TRBJ2-7, is as follows: EAGVTQFPSHSVIEKGQTVTLRCDPISGHDNLYWYRRVMGKEIKFLLHFVKESKQDESGMPNNRFLAERTGGTYSTLKVQPAELEDSGVYFCASSQGRGTATYEQYFGPGTRLTVT.

The chain joins TRBV28 to TRBJ1-3; possibly TRBD1 for D (6 bases). Germline lookup yields CDR1 MDHEN and CDR2 SYDVKM. This CDR3 comprises 13 residues. Trimming pared 8 bases from V and 4 bases from J, leaving 12 bases between. The CDR3 region has the DNA TGTGCCAGCTCACAGGGATTAGGAAACACCATATATTTT. It encodes CASSQGLGNTIYF.

V gene TRBV19 combines with J gene TRBJ2-3, with 8 nucleotides matching TRBD2. J was trimmed by 4 bases and V by 8 bases; bases with no gene match: 20. CDR1 is LNHDA and CDR2 is SQIVND in the germline V gene (reference sequence). CDR3 size: 18 residues. The CDR3 protein is CASSRRGAGAQRADTQYF. The CDR3 DNA reads TGTGCCAGTTCCCGGCGTGGAGCGGGAGCTCAACGGGCAGATACGCAGTATTTT. Variable domain in full (rest from reference TRBV19 and TRBJ2-3): DGGITQSPKYLFRKEGQNVTLSCEQNLNHDAMYWYRQDPGQGLRLIYYSQIVNDFQKGDIAEGYSVSREKKESFPLTVTSAQKNPTAFYLCASSRRGAGAQRADTQYFGPGTRLTVL.

V is TRBV27 and J is TRBJ2-3; possible D gene TRBD2, 6 bases. The CDR3 sequence is 14 residues long. Germline lookup yields CDR1 MNHEY and CDR2 SMNVEV (reference sequence). The germline V and J ends were trimmed by 5 bases and 2 bases, with 11 bases remaining between them. Here the CDR3 reads CASSSSGYTDTQYF. The CDR3 nucleotides read TGTGCCAGCAGTAGTAGCGGATACACAGATACGCAGTATTTT.

The V gene is TRBV9, the J gene TRBJ2-1, with 12 bases lining up with TRBD2. V gave up 4 bases and J gave up 6 bases; unmatched junction bases: 11. This CDR3 contains 17 residues. CDR1 SGDLS and CDR2 YYNGEE come from the germline V gene. The CDR3 DNA is TGTGCCAGCAGCCCTCACCCGACTAGCGGGAGTTCCAATGAGCAGTTCTTC. The encoded protein is CASSPHPTSGSSNEQFF.

In its sample, this clone was seen once. The rearrangement joins TRBV6-5 to TRBJ2-7, with 11 bases lining up with TRBD1. CDR3 length: 15 residues. CDR1 is MNHEY, CDR2 SVGAGI, per germline. J gave up 7 bases and V 5 bases, and 10 bases lay outside the gene matches. The CDR3 here is CASSQWDRGSQEQYF. The CDR3 DNA reads TGTGCCAGCAGTCAATGGGACAGGGGGTCTCAAGAGCAGTACTTC.

The chain recombines TRBV7-3 with TRBJ2-1; 8 bases line up with TRBD2. Trimming removed 1 base from V and 2 bases from J; junction bases left unmatched: 4. The germline CDR1 and CDR2 sequences are SGHTA and FQGTGA. The CDR3 covers 16 residues. In DNA form, the CDR3 reads TGTGCCAGCAGCTTAAGTGCGGGGGGTGCCTACAATGAGCAGTTCTTC. It encodes CASSLSAGGAYNEQFF.